A selection of T cell receptor beta chains follows, all from one sample in a study of blood T cell repertoires in COVID-19. TCRdb's table, derived via immunoSEQ multiplex PCR, lists solely in-frame clones and lacks some. The data contain 200,000 to 250,000 clones, 70% to 90% of them singletons. Sequencing input: peripheral blood. These receptors all stem from an older woman with active or convalescent COVID-19. Each CDR3 is given with its conserved first and last residue. The order of the fields is V gene, clone size, D gene, J gene, CDR3 DNA, CDR3 protein. The D gene is left open where the match is weak. Some rows mark clone size as missing; the rest say once, few, many or name a class of expanded clone.

V gene: TRBV3-1/TRBV3-2
clone size: NA
D gene: NA
J gene: TRBJ1-2
CDR3 DNA: TGTGCCAGCAGCCTCGACCAGCGGGGCTACACCTTC
CDR3 protein: CASSLDQRGYTF

V gene: TRBV19
clone size: NA
D gene: NA
J gene: TRBJ2-3
CDR3 DNA: TGTGCCAGTAGTATCCGGTTCGGCGGGGCGGAAACAGATACGCAGTATTTT
CDR3 protein: CASSIRFGGAETDTQYF

V gene: TRBV5-1
clone size: NA
D gene: TRBD2
J gene: TRBJ2-5
CDR3 DNA: TGCGCCAGCAGCCGCCTAGCGGGAGTAAGGGAGACCCAGTACTTC
CDR3 protein: CASSRLAGVRETQYF

V gene: TRBV5-4
clone size: NA
D gene: NA
J gene: TRBJ2-5
CDR3 DNA: TGTGCCAGCAGTGTGATCGGGCAAGAGACCCAGTACTTC
CDR3 protein: CASSVIGQETQYF

V gene: TRBV5-4
clone size: NA
D gene: TRBD1
J gene: TRBJ1-1
CDR3 DNA: TGTGCCAGCAGCGCCTGGACAGGAGCCATGAACACTGAAGCTTTCTTT
CDR3 protein: CASSAWTGAMNTEAFF

V gene: TRBV4-3
clone size: NA
D gene: NA
J gene: TRBJ1-4
CDR3 DNA: TGCGCCAGCAGCCAAGACAATAATGAAAAACTGTTTTTT
CDR3 protein: CASSQDNNEKLFF

V gene: TRBV11-3
clone size: NA
D gene: NA
J gene: TRBJ1-1
CDR3 DNA: TGTGCCAGCAGTAAACCCAGGGATCGGAGACTTGGGGAAAACACTGAAGCTTTCTTT
CDR3 protein: CASSKPRDRRLGENTEAFF

V gene: TRBV28
clone size: NA
D gene: NA
J gene: TRBJ1-2
CDR3 DNA: TGTGCCAGCAGTTCGGCCACAGGGTACTATGGCTACACCTTC
CDR3 protein: CASSSATGYYGYTF

V gene: TRBV11-2
clone size: NA
D gene: TRBD2
J gene: TRBJ2-3
CDR3 DNA: TGTGCCAGCAGCTTAGTGGCTAGCGGCCGTAGCACAGATACGCAGTATTTT
CDR3 protein: CASSLVASGRSTDTQYF

V gene: TRBV6-5
clone size: few
D gene: NA
J gene: TRBJ1-2
CDR3 DNA: TGTGCCAGCAGCCCCGCCGCCAGTAACTATGGCTACACCTTC
CDR3 protein: CASSPAASNYGYTF

V gene: TRBV2
clone size: NA
D gene: NA
J gene: TRBJ1-2
CDR3 DNA: TGTGCCAGCAGTGATGTAATTCGGGGGGACTATGGCTACACCTTC
CDR3 protein: CASSDVIRGDYGYTF

V gene: TRBV5-1
clone size: NA
D gene: NA
J gene: TRBJ1-1
CDR3 DNA: TGCGCCAGCAGAGCTGTAGGGGGGAACACTGAAGCTTTCTTT
CDR3 protein: CASRAVGGNTEAFF

V gene: TRBV5-1
clone size: NA
D gene: TRBD1
J gene: TRBJ2-5
CDR3 DNA: TGCGCCACCCGAAGGGACAGTCAACAAGAGACCCAGTACTTC
CDR3 protein: CATRRDSQQETQYF

V gene: TRBV5-4
clone size: NA
D gene: TRBD1
J gene: TRBJ2-7
CDR3 DNA: TGTGCCAGCAGCTCTCTGACAGGGGGCGGGTACGAGCAGTACTTC
CDR3 protein: CASSSLTGGGYEQYF

V gene: TRBV6-1
clone size: NA
D gene: TRBD2
J gene: TRBJ2-1
CDR3 DNA: TGTGCCAGCAGTGAAGCACCCTCGGGACTAGCGGGCCTCTCCTACAATGAGCAGTTCTTC
CDR3 protein: CASSEAPSGLAGLSYNEQFF

V gene: TRBV3-1/TRBV3-2
clone size: NA
D gene: TRBD2
J gene: TRBJ2-7
CDR3 DNA: TGTGCCAGCAGCCCCAGACTAGCGGAGTCCTACGAGCAGTACTTC
CDR3 protein: CASSPRLAESYEQYF

V gene: TRBV18
clone size: NA
D gene: TRBD2
J gene: TRBJ2-1
CDR3 DNA: TGTGCCAGCTCACTCTCGACTAGCGCCGAGGGGAATGAGCAGTTCTTC
CDR3 protein: CASSLSTSAEGNEQFF

V gene: TRBV19
clone size: NA
D gene: TRBD1
J gene: TRBJ2-7
CDR3 DNA: TGTGCCAGTAGTGTGGGGACAGCCTACTACGAGCAGTACTTC
CDR3 protein: CASSVGTAYYEQYF

V gene: TRBV18
clone size: NA
D gene: NA
J gene: TRBJ1-6
CDR3 DNA: TGTGCCAGCTCACCTAGGGCAGGGTCGAGCGCCAATTCACCCCTCCACTTT
CDR3 protein: CASSPRAGSSANSPLHF

V gene: TRBV19
clone size: NA
D gene: TRBD2
J gene: TRBJ2-7
CDR3 DNA: TGTGCCAGTAGTGGGGGGAGGGGAGCCTACGAGCAGTACTTC
CDR3 protein: CASSGGRGAYEQYF

V gene: TRBV25-1
clone size: NA
D gene: TRBD2
J gene: TRBJ2-7
CDR3 DNA: TGTGCCAGCAGTGTCGGGACTAGCGGAACCACTGAGCAGTACTTC
CDR3 protein: CASSVGTSGTTEQYF

V gene: TRBV7-8
clone size: once
D gene: TRBD1
J gene: TRBJ1-6
CDR3 DNA: TGTGCCAGCAGCTTGGCGGGACAGGGGGCGGGGTATTCACCCCTCCACTTT
CDR3 protein: CASSLAGQGAGYSPLHF

V gene: TRBV7-2
clone size: NA
D gene: TRBD2
J gene: TRBJ2-1
CDR3 DNA: TGTGCCAGCAGCTCGAGGACTAGCGACCACAATGAGCAGTTCTTC
CDR3 protein: CASSSRTSDHNEQFF

V gene: TRBV30
clone size: NA
D gene: NA
J gene: TRBJ1-3
CDR3 DNA: TGTGCCTGGAGCCAGGGAAACACCATATATTTT
CDR3 protein: CAWSQGNTIYF

V gene: TRBV5-1
clone size: NA
D gene: TRBD2
J gene: TRBJ2-3
CDR3 DNA: TGCGCCAGCAGCTTGGGTGGACTAGCTAGCACAGATACGCAGTATTTT
CDR3 protein: CASSLGGLASTDTQYF

V gene: TRBV10-3
clone size: few
D gene: TRBD1
J gene: TRBJ2-7
CDR3 DNA: TGTGCCACGACAGGGTCCTCCTACGAGCAGTACTTC
CDR3 protein: CATTGSSYEQYF

V gene: TRBV5-4
clone size: NA
D gene: TRBD2
J gene: TRBJ2-5
CDR3 DNA: TGTGCCAGCAGCTTGGTGCGGGGGGACGGAGAGACCCAGTACTTC
CDR3 protein: CASSLVRGDGETQYF

V gene: TRBV6-5
clone size: NA
D gene: TRBD2
J gene: TRBJ2-1
CDR3 DNA: TGTGCCAGCAGTTCTAGCGGGGGCCACTCCTACAATGAGCAGTTCTTC
CDR3 protein: CASSSSGGHSYNEQFF

V gene: TRBV6-2/TRBV6-3
clone size: NA
D gene: NA
J gene: TRBJ2-7
CDR3 DNA: TGTGCCAGCAGTGGATACAGGGTGGACGAGCAGTACTTC
CDR3 protein: CASSGYRVDEQYF

V gene: TRBV11-2
clone size: NA
D gene: TRBD1
J gene: TRBJ2-5
CDR3 DNA: TGTGCCAGCAGCTTCCCAGGACAGGGGGCACAGACCCAGTACTTC
CDR3 protein: CASSFPGQGAQTQYF

V gene: TRBV7-8
clone size: NA
D gene: TRBD1
J gene: TRBJ2-1
CDR3 DNA: TGTGCCAGCACCCTCAGGGGGCGGTCCAATGAGCAGTTCTTC
CDR3 protein: CASTLRGRSNEQFF

V gene: TRBV7-2
clone size: NA
D gene: TRBD1
J gene: TRBJ2-2
CDR3 DNA: TGTGCCAGCAGCTTAGGTGACAGGGGGCTAGCCGGGGAGCTGTTTTTT
CDR3 protein: CASSLGDRGLAGELFF

V gene: TRBV7-2
clone size: NA
D gene: TRBD1
J gene: TRBJ2-7
CDR3 DNA: TGTGCCAGCAGCTCATACCGGGACAGGTTTAACGAGCAGTACTTC
CDR3 protein: CASSSYRDRFNEQYF

V gene: TRBV28
clone size: NA
D gene: TRBD1
J gene: TRBJ1-6
CDR3 DNA: TGTGCCAGCAGTCTAAGACAGGGAGATTCACCCCTCCACTTT
CDR3 protein: CASSLRQGDSPLHF

V gene: TRBV27
clone size: few
D gene: NA
J gene: TRBJ2-7
CDR3 DNA: TGTGCCAGCAGTTTGAGCGGGCCACCCTACGAGCAGTACTTC
CDR3 protein: CASSLSGPPYEQYF